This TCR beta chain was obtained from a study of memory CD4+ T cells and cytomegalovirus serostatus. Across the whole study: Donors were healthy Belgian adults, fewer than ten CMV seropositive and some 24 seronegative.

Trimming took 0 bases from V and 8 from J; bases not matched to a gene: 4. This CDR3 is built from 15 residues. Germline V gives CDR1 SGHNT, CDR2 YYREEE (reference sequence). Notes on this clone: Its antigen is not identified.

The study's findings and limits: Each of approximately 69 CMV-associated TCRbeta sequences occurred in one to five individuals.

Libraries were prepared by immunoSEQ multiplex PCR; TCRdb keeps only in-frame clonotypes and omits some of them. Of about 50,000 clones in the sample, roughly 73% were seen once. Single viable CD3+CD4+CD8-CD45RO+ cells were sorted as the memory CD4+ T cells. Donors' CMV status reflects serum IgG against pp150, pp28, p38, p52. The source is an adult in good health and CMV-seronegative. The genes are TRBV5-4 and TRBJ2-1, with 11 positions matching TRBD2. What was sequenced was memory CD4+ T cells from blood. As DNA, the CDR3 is TGTGCCAGCAGCTTGGATAGCGGGGGGGCTGATGAGCAGTTCTTC. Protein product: CASSLDSGGADEQFF.